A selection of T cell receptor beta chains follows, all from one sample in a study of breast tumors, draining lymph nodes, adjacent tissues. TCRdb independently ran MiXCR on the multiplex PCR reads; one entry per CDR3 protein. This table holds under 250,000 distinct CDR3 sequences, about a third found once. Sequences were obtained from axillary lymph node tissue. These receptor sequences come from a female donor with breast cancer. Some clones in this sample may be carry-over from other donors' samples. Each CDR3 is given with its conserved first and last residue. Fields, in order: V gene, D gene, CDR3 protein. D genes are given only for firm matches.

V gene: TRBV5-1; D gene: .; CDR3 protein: CASSFGETNSGREQYF
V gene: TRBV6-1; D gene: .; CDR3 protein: CASSDGPPTSYEQYF
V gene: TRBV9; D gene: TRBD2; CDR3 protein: CASSVGSGGRFEQFF
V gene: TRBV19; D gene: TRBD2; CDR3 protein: CASSVTGTSGSNEQFF
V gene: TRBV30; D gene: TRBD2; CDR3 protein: CAFRLAGEQFF
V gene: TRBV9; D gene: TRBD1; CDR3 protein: CASSARDRGYGYTF
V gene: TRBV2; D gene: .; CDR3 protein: CASSVRGAGTDTQYF
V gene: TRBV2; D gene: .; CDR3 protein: CASSESQGNTEAFF
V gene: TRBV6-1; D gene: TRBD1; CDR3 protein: CASSDPQGAEAFF
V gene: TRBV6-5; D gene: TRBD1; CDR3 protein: CASTNRGTNEKLFF
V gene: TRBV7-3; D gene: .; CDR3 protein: CASSLSSGWDPQYF
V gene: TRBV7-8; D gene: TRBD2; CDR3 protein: CASSLRSSGSGNEQFF
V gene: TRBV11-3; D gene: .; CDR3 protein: CASKGGDEKLFF
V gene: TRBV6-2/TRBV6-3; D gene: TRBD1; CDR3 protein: CASSHPGTGYLGEQFF
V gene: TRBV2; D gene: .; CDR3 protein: CASSGVASYNEQYF
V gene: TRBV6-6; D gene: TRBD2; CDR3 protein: CASSYPGTSGSYEQYF